Following are 14 T cell receptor beta chains from one sample sequenced in a study of blood T cell repertoires in COVID-19. Clones were read by immunoSEQ multiplex PCR, and TCRdb kept only the in-frame ones, dropping some. The sample comprises approximately 400,000 clones, approximately 90% of which are singletons, and over 0.7% rests with the top ten. The sample taken for sequencing was PBMCs or T cells enriched from blood (not recorded which). The receptors derive from a woman aged 40-49 years who had been exposed to COVID-19.

The V call is TRBV2, the J call TRBJ1-4; no clear D. This CDR3 has 17 residues. The V end was cut by 4 bases, the J end by 0 bases, with 15 bases between. The germline V gene has CDR1 SNHLY and CDR2 FYNNEI. The CDR3 region has the DNA TGTGCCAGCAGTGTCGTGTCCACTCTTTCAACTAATGAAAAACTGTTTTTT. This codes for CASSVVSTLSTNEKLFF.

The chain combines TRBV27 with TRBJ1-5; 10 bases match TRBD1. Germline CDR1 and CDR2: MNHEY and SMNVEV (reference sequence). V dropped 7 bases and J dropped 2; count of bases not matched to a gene: 11. The CDR3 is 17 amino acids. CDR3 DNA: TGTGCCAGCATGGGAAGGACAGGGGGGTATCGCAATCAGCCCCAGCATTTT. Translating gives CASMGRTGGYRNQPQHF.

V is TRBV2 and J is TRBJ2-5, with TRBD2 as a possible D gene (5 bases). The CDR3 contains 15 residues. Between the trimmed V and J ends, which lost 6 bases and 10 bases, there was a span of 24 bases. Germline V CDR1 and CDR2: SNHLY, FYNNEI. The CDR3 loop is CASRPTVPTAGGQYF. The CDR3 coding sequence is TGTGCCAGCAGGCCGACCGTACCAACCGCCGGAGGCCAGTACTTC.

The rearrangement uses TRBV2 and TRBJ1-2, with TRBD1 matching 7 bases. Germline CDR1 and CDR2: SNHLY and FYNNEI. The CDR3 is made up of 14 amino acids. J lost 4 bases, V lost 3 bases, and 5 bases had no gene match. In DNA, the CDR3 is TGTGCCAGCAGTGAGACAGGGTCTAGCTATGGCTACACCTTC. Translating gives CASSETGSSYGYTF.

The rearrangement links TRBV11-3 to TRBJ1-1; D is uncertain. With 1 base removed from V and 10 bases from J, the gap between germline ends came to 19 bases. Germline loops: CDR1 SGHNT, CDR2 YENEEA. The CDR3 consists of 15 residues. The DNA of the CDR3 is TGTGCCAGCAGCTTAGCCGCCGATGGGGTGGCGGGAGCTTTCTTT. Residues: CASSLAADGVAGAFF.

V and J are TRBV7-2 and TRBJ1-2; D gene uncertain. The germline CDR1 and CDR2 sequences are SGHTA and FQGNSA. Trimming pared 4 bases from V and 5 bases from J, leaving 23 bases between. The CDR3 extends over 17 amino acids. Written as DNA, the CDR3 is TGTGCCAGCAGCTCGGTAGAAGGGCGGGCCGTGCTTTATGGCTACACCTTC. Protein sequence: CASSSVEGRAVLYGYTF. The full variable domain, its missing parts supplied by reference TRBV7-2 and TRBJ1-2, is GAGVSQSPSNKVTEKGKDVELRCDPISGHTALYWYRQSLGQGLEFLIYFQGNSAPDKSGLPSDRFSAERTGGSVSTLTIQRTQQEDSAVYLCASSSVEGRAVLYGYTFGSGTRLTVV.

The chain carries TRBV5-1 and TRBJ1-2, with D perhaps TRBD1 (6 bases). V was trimmed by 4 bases and J by 4 bases, leaving 11 bases between them. The CDR3 contains 13 residues. The germline V gene has CDR1 SGHRS and CDR2 YFSETQ. The CDR3 reads CASSRTDIYGYTF. The CDR3 region has the DNA TGCGCCAGCAGCCGGACAGATATCTATGGCTACACCTTC.

This chain uses TRBV18 with TRBJ2-2; possibly TRBD2 for D (6 bases). Germline V gene sequence: CDR1 KGHSH, CDR2 LQKENI. Trimming removed 3 bases from V and 2 bases from J, with 13 bases in between. The CDR3 length is 16 residues. This chain's CDR3 is CASSPWTTLNTGELFF. CDR3 in DNA: TGTGCCAGCTCACCGTGGACTACCCTAAACACCGGGGAGCTGTTTTTT.

This sequence joins TRBV5-1 and TRBJ1-3; 9 bases match TRBD1. The CDR3 runs 16 residues. Trimming took 4 bases from V and 3 from J; bases not matched to a gene: 8. CDR1 SGHRS and CDR2 YFSETQ come from the germline V gene. The DNA of the CDR3 is TGCGCCAGCAGCGTAACCACAGGGGGCCGTGGAAACACCATATATTTT. Protein sequence: CASSVTTGGRGNTIYF.

The chain carries TRBV7-2 and TRBJ2-1, with a possible D match to TRBD1 (7 bases). From germline, CDR1 is SGHTA and CDR2 FQGNSA. The CDR3 extends over 18 amino acids. Deletions cut 3 bases from V and 6 bases from J, with 24 bases between. This CDR3 is CASSFVSPPGQEGNEQFF. The DNA of the CDR3 is TGTGCCAGCAGCTTCGTGAGTCCCCCCGGACAGGAGGGCAATGAGCAGTTCTTC.

The chain is built from TRBV5-4 and TRBJ1-2, with no clear D. The CDR3 sequence is 14 residues long. The V end lost 0 bases, the J end lost 7 bases, and 13 bases lay between the germline ends. In germline, CDR1 is SGHNT, CDR2 YYREEE (reference sequence). DNA for the CDR3: TGTGCCAGCAGCTTGGCCCGAGGAGTAAGTGGCTACACCTTC. The encoded protein is CASSLARGVSGYTF.

The DNA for the CDR3 is TGTGCCAGCAGCTTCAACAGGGGGCGCCCGGAGACCCAGTACTTC. Its translation: CASSFNRGRPETQYF. The J gene is TRBJ2-5, the V gene TRBV11-3; 9 nucleotides match TRBD1. The CDR3 runs to 15 residues. Losses at the gene ends were 3 bases for V and 5 bases for J; bases not matched to a gene: 7. Germline V gives CDR1 SGHNT, CDR2 YENEEA.

The rearrangement joins TRBV29-1 to TRBJ2-2; a possible D gene is TRBD1 (6 bases). V lost 7 bases and J 1 base, leaving 13 bases between the germline ends. Germline V gene data show CDR1 as SQVTM and CDR2 as ANQGSEA. The CDR3 is made up of 14 amino acids. CDR3 residues: CSAPGTLNTGELFF. CDR3 DNA: TGCAGCGCTCCCGGGACACTGAACACCGGGGAGCTGTTTTTT.

The CDR3 DNA reads as TGCGCCAGCAGCCAGAGCGGGACTAGCTGGAATTCCGAGCAGTACTTC. This gives the protein CASSQSGTSWNSEQYF. This rearrangement joins TRBV4-1 to TRBJ2-7, with TRBD2 identical over 9 bases. The V gene end was trimmed by 3 bases and the J gene end by 6 bases; junction bases not matched to a gene: 12. The CDR3 length is 16 residues. Germline CDR1 MGHRA, CDR2 YSYEKL.